This TCR beta chain was profiled in a study of blood T cell repertoires in COVID-19. As for the study in general: Sample material is recorded as cDNA or gDNA derived from T cells, B-cell-depleted T cells, or PBMCs.

Sequencing was performed with immunoSEQ multiplex PCR; in TCRdb, only in-frame clones are kept and a portion is missing. The table has hundreds of thousands of clones, over 70% seen once. The length of the CDR3 is 15 residues. The V gene end was trimmed by 0 bases and the J gene end by 3 bases; junction bases not matched to a gene: 1. Per the germline V gene, CDR1 is PRHDT and CDR2 is FYEKMQ (reference sequence). V is TRBV13 and J is TRBJ1-1; 10 bases are shared with TRBD1. The material sequenced was peripheral blood. This TCR derives from an elderly woman with acute or convalescent COVID-19. CDR3 loop: CASSLGGQGYTEAFF. CDR3 sequence (DNA): TGTGCCAGCAGCTTAGGGGGACAGGGGTACACTGAAGCTTTCTTT.